Following are 27 T cell receptor beta chains from one sample sequenced in a study of regulatory dendritic cells for organ transplantation. Generated by immunoSEQ multiplex PCR, the TCRdb table keeps only in-frame clones and is missing some. The sample includes 34,000 or so clones, roughly 91% of them seen just once. The specimen sequenced was naive CD4+ T cells from blood. Sample subset: CD45RA+ naive T cells. The receptors derive from a human donor in good health.

The J gene is TRBJ2-1, the V gene TRBV4-2, with a tentative D call TRBD2 (6 bases). V was shortened by 3 bases and J by 3 bases, with 12 bases between the two germline ends. The germline CDR1 and CDR2 sequences are LGHNA and YNFKEQ. The CDR3 runs to 15 residues. CDR3 sequence reads: CASSQRMGGYNEQFF. CDR3 bases: TGTGCCAGCAGCCAGCGCATGGGGGGCTACAATGAGCAGTTCTTC.

This sequence joins TRBV7-2 and TRBJ2-1; 13 nucleotides line up with TRBD2. CDR3 length: 15 amino acids. Trimming cost V 5 bases and J 5 bases; bases outside gene matches: 3. Germline lookup yields CDR1 SGHTA and CDR2 FQGNSA. The DNA for the CDR3 is TGTGCCAGCAGCGAAGGACTAGCGGGAGACAATGAGCAGTTCTTC. This gives the protein CASSEGLAGDNEQFF.

V is TRBV7-2 and J is TRBJ2-4; D is undetermined. Germline-derived CDR1 and CDR2 are SGHTA and FQGNSA. Trimming pared 5 bases from V and 0 bases from J, leaving 17 bases between. The CDR3 has 17 amino acids. The CDR3 region is CASSESKFPIAKNIQYF. The DNA of the CDR3 is TGTGCCAGCAGCGAATCTAAGTTTCCTATAGCCAAAAACATTCAGTACTTC.

The CDR3 protein is CASSFPGLEKLFF. The CDR3 nucleotides are TGTGCCAGCAGTTTCCCAGGGTTGGAAAAACTGTTTTTT. The rearrangement uses TRBV28 and TRBJ1-4; D might be TRBD1 (5 bases). The V gene lost 3 bases and the J gene lost 8 bases, with 10 bases spanning the gap. In germline, CDR1 is MDHEN, CDR2 SYDVKM. The length of the CDR3 is 13 residues. Full variable domain (missing parts from reference TRBV28 and TRBJ1-4): DVKVTQSSRYLVKRTGEKVFLECVQDMDHENMFWYRQDPGLGLRLIYFSYDVKMKEKGDIPEGYSVSREKKERFSLILESASTNQTSMYLCASSFPGLEKLFFGSGTQLSVL.

The chain uses TRBV2 and TRBJ2-3; 7 bases are shared with TRBD2. The V gene end was trimmed by 5 bases and the J gene end by 0 bases; junction bases not matched to a gene: 5. CDR1 is SNHLY and CDR2 is FYNNEI in the germline V gene. The length of the CDR3 is 15 residues. The CDR3 DNA follows: TGTGCCAGCAGTATGGAGACTAGCAGCACAGATACGCAGTATTTT. This codes for CASSMETSSTDTQYF.

V gene TRBV6-5 combines with J gene TRBJ2-7; D remains unclear. This CDR3 comprises 15 residues. V gave up 5 bases and J gave up 1 base, with 15 bases separating them. The germline CDR1 and CDR2 sequences are MNHEY and SVGAGI. This CDR3 is CASSPLRTVSYEQYF. The CDR3 DNA reads TGTGCCAGCAGTCCTTTAAGAACCGTATCCTACGAGCAGTACTTC.

CDR3 DNA: TGTGCTAGTGGTATGGACAGGGAGCTGGGGGGCTACACCTTC. Its translation: CASGMDRELGGYTF. The J gene is TRBJ1-2, the V gene TRBV12-5, with 8 bases fitting TRBD1. Trimming removed 5 bases from V and 8 bases from J; junction bases left unmatched: 10. This CDR3 has 14 residues. Per germline, CDR1 LGHNT and CDR2 FRNRAP.

The CDR3 DNA is TGCGCCAGCAGCCAAGGGTTGGCGGGGGATAGGGAGACCCAGTACTTC. Residues: CASSQGLAGDRETQYF. The V gene is TRBV4-1, the J gene TRBJ2-5, with 7 bases lining up with TRBD2. Per germline, CDR1 MGHRA and CDR2 YSYEKL. The CDR3 covers 16 residues. V lost 1 base, J lost 5 bases, and 10 bases stayed unmatched.

V usage is TRBV10-2 and J usage is TRBJ2-5; 11 bases are shared with TRBD1. This CDR3 contains 13 residues. The V gene's germline CDR1 is WSHSY and CDR2 SAAADI. The V and J ends lost 7 bases and 7 bases, in that order; junction bases with no gene match: 5. For the CDR3, the DNA is TGCGCCAGCACCCCGGGACAGGGGGGGACCCAGTACTTC. It is translated as CASTPGQGGTQYF.

V usage is TRBV2 and J usage is TRBJ1-2; D not resolved. Germline lookup yields CDR1 SNHLY and CDR2 FYNNEI. The CDR3 has 12 amino acids. V lost 5 bases and J lost 6, with 10 bases in between. CDR3 residues: CASSQDWDGYTF. As DNA, the CDR3 is TGTGCCAGCAGTCAAGACTGGGATGGCTACACCTTC.

The J gene is TRBJ2-7, the V gene TRBV6-1, with 9 bases identical to TRBD1. There are 15 residues in the CDR3. V was pared by 3 bases and J by 3 bases, with 6 bases of the junction left unmatched. Germline values: CDR1 MNHNS, CDR2 SASEGT. CDR3 residues: CASSDKQGAVYEQYF. CDR3 coding DNA: TGTGCCAGCAGTGATAAACAGGGGGCGGTCTACGAGCAGTACTTC.

The chain uses TRBV7-2 and TRBJ1-5; TRBD1 might be the D (6 bases). The CDR3 consists of 17 residues. Germline V gene sequence: CDR1 SGHTA, CDR2 FQGNSA. Trimming removed 5 bases at V and 5 bases at J, with 22 bases between. Here the CDR3 reads CASSPNPTGRWDQPQHF. In DNA form, the CDR3 reads TGTGCCAGCAGCCCAAACCCGACAGGCAGGTGGGATCAGCCCCAGCATTTT.

V and J are TRBV28 and TRBJ1-1; the D gene is possibly TRBD1 (5 bases). CDR3 length: 13 residues. Germline V gene sequence: CDR1 MDHEN, CDR2 SYDVKM. V was cut by 4 bases and J by 3 bases, with 9 bases left in between. This chain's CDR3 is CASSWGGYTEAFF. The DNA for the CDR3 is TGTGCCAGCAGTTGGGGGGGGTACACTGAAGCTTTCTTT.

The rearrangement joins TRBV27 to TRBJ1-5, with 7 bases lining up with TRBD1. The CDR3 is 14 residues long. The germline V gene encodes CDR1 MNHEY and CDR2 SMNVEV (reference sequence). After removal of 3 bases from V and 8 bases from J, the junction contained 7 bases not matched to a gene. CDR3 residues: CASSFRTGWEPQHF. The CDR3 DNA follows: TGTGCCAGCAGTTTTAGGACAGGTTGGGAGCCCCAGCATTTT.

The genes are TRBV11-3 and TRBJ2-7, with 8 bases aligning to TRBD2. J was trimmed by 7 bases and V by 3 bases; bases with no gene match: 2. Germline V gene data show CDR1 as SGHNT and CDR2 as YENEEA. This CDR3 contains 12 residues. Here the CDR3 DNA reads TGTGCCAGCAGCTTGCTAGCGGGTGAGCAGTACTTC. Its protein is CASSLLAGEQYF.

The chain is built from TRBV2 and TRBJ2-6; 7 nucleotides align to TRBD1. There are 16 residues in the CDR3. V shed 5 bases, J shed 0 bases, and the junction held 4 bases outside the gene matches. Germline V gene lookup returns CDR1 SNHLY and CDR2 FYNNEI. The DNA of the CDR3 is TGTGCCAGCAGTCTGACAGGGAACTCTGGGGCCAACGTCCTGACTTTC. This codes for CASSLTGNSGANVLTF.

The rearrangement joins TRBV29-1 to TRBJ2-5, with D possibly matching TRBD2 (5 bases). The germline gives CDR1 SQVTM, CDR2 ANQGSEA. Trimming shortened V by 7 bases and J by 5 bases, and 20 bases separated the two germline ends. This CDR3 contains 14 residues. CDR3 loop: CSADVVRGSETQYF. CDR3 sequence (DNA): TGCAGCGCCGACGTTGTACGAGGGTCGGAGACCCAGTACTTC.

The chain combines TRBV7-6 with TRBJ2-1; TRBD1 matches 9 bases. CDR1 SGHVS and CDR2 FNYEAQ come from the germline V gene. J was trimmed by 6 bases and V by 5 bases; bases with no gene match: 8. The CDR3 is 15 residues long. The CDR3 is CASSTGTGLGNEQFF. The CDR3 coding sequence is TGTGCCAGCAGCACAGGGACAGGGTTGGGCAATGAGCAGTTCTTC.

The chain is built from TRBV30 and TRBJ2-1, with TRBD2 matching over 8 bases. The length of the CDR3 is 17 residues. V shed 2 bases, J shed 9 bases, and the junction held 18 bases outside the gene matches. Germline V gene lookup returns CDR1 GTSNPN and CDR2 SVGIG (reference sequence). CDR3 sequence: CAWSSWKPGLGSAEQFF. The CDR3 DNA reads TGTGCCTGGAGTTCGTGGAAACCGGGACTAGGATCGGCTGAGCAGTTCTTC.

V and J are TRBV7-2 and TRBJ1-4; D is possibly TRBD1 (6 bases). Deletions cut 2 bases from V and 7 bases from J, with 14 bases between. There are 15 residues in the CDR3. CDR1 is SGHTA and CDR2 is FQGNSA in the germline V gene. The CDR3 is CASSLLVRGVEKLFF. CDR3 nucleotide sequence: TGTGCCAGCAGCTTATTGGTCAGGGGAGTTGAAAAACTGTTTTTT.

The chain is built from TRBV5-5 and TRBJ1-2, with D possibly being TRBD1 (5 bases). Germline CDR1 SGHKS, CDR2 YYEKEE (reference sequence). Trimming removed 4 bases from V and 8 bases from J, with 21 bases in between. CDR3 length equals 15 residues. The DNA of the CDR3 is TGTGCCAGCAGCCCTGGGGCCTTGGTTCCGGGCGGCTACACCTTC. It encodes CASSPGALVPGGYTF. Supplemented by reference TRBV5-5 and TRBJ1-2, the full variable domain reads DAGVTQSPTHLIKTRGQQVTLRCSPISGHKSVSWYQQVLGQGPQFIFQYYEKEERGRGNFPDRFSARQFPNYSSELNVNALLLGDSALYLCASSPGALVPGGYTFGSGTRLTVV.

This clone showed up just once. This sequence joins TRBV29-1 and TRBJ1-1; D gene ambiguous. The V gene lost 5 bases and the J gene lost 5 bases, with 24 bases spanning the gap. Germline values: CDR1 SQVTM, CDR2 ANQGSEA. The CDR3 consists of 16 residues. The chain's CDR3 is CSVQFPARNGRTEAFF. DNA for the CDR3: TGCAGCGTTCAGTTCCCAGCAAGAAACGGGAGGACTGAAGCTTTCTTT.

The CDR3 DNA sequence: TGTGCCAGCTCGCTTATGGGGGGGGGAACCTACAATGAGCAGTTCTTC. It yields the protein CASSLMGGGTYNEQFF. The chain recombines TRBV18 with TRBJ2-1; 7 bases agree with TRBD2. Germline CDR1 and CDR2: KGHSH and LQKENI. With V trimmed by 6 bases and J by 2 bases, 10 bases remained unmatched. This CDR3 has 16 residues.

The rearrangement links TRBV7-2 to TRBJ1-2; a weak D match, TRBD1 (5 bases). The CDR3 covers 15 residues. Per germline, CDR1 SGHTA and CDR2 FQGNSA. Deletions cut 4 bases from V and 3 bases from J, with 15 bases between. In DNA form, the CDR3 reads TGTGCCAGCAGCTCCCGTAAGGGGACCTACTATGGCTACACCTTC. Translation gives CASSSRKGTYYGYTF.

The chain recombines TRBV5-1 with TRBJ2-3, with D possibly being TRBD2 (6 bases). Trimming left V 4 bases short and J 5 bases short, with 11 bases between. The CDR3 is 13 residues long. The germline V gene has CDR1 SGHRS and CDR2 YFSETQ. DNA for the CDR3: TGCGCCAGCAGCCCCAACGGGGGAGATACGCAGTATTTT. The encoded protein is CASSPNGGDTQYF.

The CDR3 bases are TGTGCCAGCAGCTTAGTCAGGCAGTACACCTTC. It specifies CASSLVRQYTF. The chain employs TRBV7-2 and TRBJ1-2; D call uncertain. This CDR3 comprises 11 residues. Trimming shortened V by 1 base and J by 11 bases, and 8 bases separated the two germline ends. Germline assignment: CDR1 SGHTA and CDR2 FQGNSA.

This rearrangement joins TRBV6-5 to TRBJ2-7, with 9 bases fitting TRBD1. Germline V CDR1 and CDR2: MNHEY, SVGAGI. This CDR3 contains 14 residues. The junction had 8 bases not matched to a gene; V was cut back by 5 bases and J by 6 bases. CDR3 region: CASSRGQGSGEQYF. The DNA for the CDR3 is TGTGCCAGCAGTCGGGGACAGGGATCGGGCGAGCAGTACTTC.